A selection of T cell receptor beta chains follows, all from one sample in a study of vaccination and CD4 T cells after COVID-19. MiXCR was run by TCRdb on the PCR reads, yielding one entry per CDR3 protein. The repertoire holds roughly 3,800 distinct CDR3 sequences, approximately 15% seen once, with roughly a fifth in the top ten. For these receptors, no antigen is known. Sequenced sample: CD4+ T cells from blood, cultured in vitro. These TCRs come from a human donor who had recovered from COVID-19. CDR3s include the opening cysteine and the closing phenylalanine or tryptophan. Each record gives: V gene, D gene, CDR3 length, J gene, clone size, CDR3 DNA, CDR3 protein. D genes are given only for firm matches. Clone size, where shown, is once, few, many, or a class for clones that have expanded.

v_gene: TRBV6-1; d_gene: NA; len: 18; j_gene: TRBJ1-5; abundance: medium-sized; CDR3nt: TGTGCCAGCAGGTCGAGGGGGGCGCGGGAATACGGCAATCAGCCCCAGCATTTT; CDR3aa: CASRSRGAREYGNQPQHF
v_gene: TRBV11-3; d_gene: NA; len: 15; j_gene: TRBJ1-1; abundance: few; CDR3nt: TGTGCCAGCAGCCCGTCAGCTTCCCACCCCACTGAAGCTTTCTTT; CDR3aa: CASSPSASHPTEAFF
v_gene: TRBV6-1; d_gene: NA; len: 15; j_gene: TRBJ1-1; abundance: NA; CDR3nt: TGTGCCAGCAGTCCTCGTGGCGGGATGAACACTGAAGCTTTCTTT; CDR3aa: CASSPRGGMNTEAFF
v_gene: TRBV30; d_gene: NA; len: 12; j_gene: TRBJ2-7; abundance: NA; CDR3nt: TGTGCTGGAGGCGGGAAACCCTACGAGCAGTACTTC; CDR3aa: CAGGGKPYEQYF
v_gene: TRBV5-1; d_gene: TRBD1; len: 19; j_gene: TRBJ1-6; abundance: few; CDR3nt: TGCGCCAGCAGCTTTAATTTTTTGGGGATGACAGGGGGTAATTCACCCCTCCACTTT; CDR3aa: CASSFNFLGMTGGNSPLHF
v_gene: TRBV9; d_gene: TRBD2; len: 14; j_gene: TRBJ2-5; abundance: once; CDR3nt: TGTGCCAGCAGCGTCGGTAGCGGGTACGAGACCCAGTACTTC; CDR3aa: CASSVGSGYETQYF
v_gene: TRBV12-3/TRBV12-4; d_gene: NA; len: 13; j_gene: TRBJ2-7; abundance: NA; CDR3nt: TGTGCCAGCAGTATGGACGGTAGAGGCGAGCAGTACTTC; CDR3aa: CASSMDGRGEQYF
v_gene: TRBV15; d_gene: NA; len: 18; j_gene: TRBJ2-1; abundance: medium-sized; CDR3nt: TGTGCCACCAGCCTTAGAGGTGCCCGGCCAGGTGCCTACAATGAGCAGTTCTTC; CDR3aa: CATSLRGARPGAYNEQFF
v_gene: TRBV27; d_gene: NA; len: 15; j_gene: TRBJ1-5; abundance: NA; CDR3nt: TGTGCCAGCAGTTTCGGCAGAAATAGCAATCAGCCCCAGCATTTT; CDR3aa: CASSFGRNSNQPQHF
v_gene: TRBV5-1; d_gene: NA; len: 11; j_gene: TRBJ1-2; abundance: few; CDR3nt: TGCGCCAGCAAGTTAGAGGGTGGCTACACCTTC; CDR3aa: CASKLEGGYTF
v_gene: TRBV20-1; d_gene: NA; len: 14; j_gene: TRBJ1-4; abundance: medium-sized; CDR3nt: TGCAGTGCTCTAGTCTCTCCTAACTATGAAAAACTGTTTTTT; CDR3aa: CSALVSPNYEKLFF
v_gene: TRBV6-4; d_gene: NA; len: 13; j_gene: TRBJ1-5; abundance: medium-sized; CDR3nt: TGTGCCAGCAGCCGGGAGAGTAATCAGCCCCAGCATTTT; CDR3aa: CASSRESNQPQHF
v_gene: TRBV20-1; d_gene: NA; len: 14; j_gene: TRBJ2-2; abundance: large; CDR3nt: TGCAGTGCTAGTCGTTCAGGGAACACCGGGGAGCTGTTTTTT; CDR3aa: CSASRSGNTGELFF
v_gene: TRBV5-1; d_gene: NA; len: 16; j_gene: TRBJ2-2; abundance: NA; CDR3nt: TGCGCCAGCAGCTTGGATCGAGGGGAATTCTGGGGGGAGCTGTTTTTT; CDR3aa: CASSLDRGEFWGELFF
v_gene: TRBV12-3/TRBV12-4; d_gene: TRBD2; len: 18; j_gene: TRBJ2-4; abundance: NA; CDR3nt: TGTGCCAGCACTAACGGGACTAGCGGGGGGGCCAGTGCAAGCATTCAGTACTTC; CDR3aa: CASTNGTSGGASASIQYF
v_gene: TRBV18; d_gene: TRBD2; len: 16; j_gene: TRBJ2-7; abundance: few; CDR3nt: TGTGCCAGCTCACCACCGTCAGCGGGAGGGGCGAACGAGCAGTACTTC; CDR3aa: CASSPPSAGGANEQYF
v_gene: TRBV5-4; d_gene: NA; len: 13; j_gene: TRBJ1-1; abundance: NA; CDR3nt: TGTGCCAGCAGCTCCAGGGAGGGCACTGAAGCTTTCTTT; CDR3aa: CASSSREGTEAFF
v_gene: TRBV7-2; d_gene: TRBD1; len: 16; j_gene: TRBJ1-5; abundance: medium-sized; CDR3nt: TGTGCCAGCAGTCCTGGACAGGGACCTAGCAATCAGCCCCAGCATTTT; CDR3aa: CASSPGQGPSNQPQHF
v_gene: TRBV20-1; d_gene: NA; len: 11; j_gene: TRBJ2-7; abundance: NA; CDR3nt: TGCAGTGCTAGAGAGGGGGTTGAGCTGTACTTC; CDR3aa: CSAREGVELYF
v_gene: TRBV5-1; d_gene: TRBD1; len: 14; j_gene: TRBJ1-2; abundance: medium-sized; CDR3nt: TGCGCCAGCAGCTTGGGGGACAGGGCCGGTGGCTACACCTTC; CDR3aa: CASSLGDRAGGYTF
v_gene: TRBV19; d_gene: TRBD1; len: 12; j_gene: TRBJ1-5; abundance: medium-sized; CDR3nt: TGTGCCACCAGACAGGGAGGTCAGCCCCAGCATTTT; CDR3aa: CATRQGGQPQHF
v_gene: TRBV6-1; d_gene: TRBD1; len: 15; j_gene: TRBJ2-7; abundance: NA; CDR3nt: TGTGCCAGCAGCTTCGGCAGGGGGCTAATCAACGAGCAGTACTTC; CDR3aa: CASSFGRGLINEQYF
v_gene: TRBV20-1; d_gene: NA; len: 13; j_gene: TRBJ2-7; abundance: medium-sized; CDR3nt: TGCAGTGCTCCCGGGGCGGGGCTCTACGAGCAGTACTTC; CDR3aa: CSAPGAGLYEQYF
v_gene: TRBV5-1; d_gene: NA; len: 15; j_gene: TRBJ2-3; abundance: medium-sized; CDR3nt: TGCGCCAGCAGCTTGGGCCCACCTAGCACAGATACGCAGTATTTT; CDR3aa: CASSLGPPSTDTQYF
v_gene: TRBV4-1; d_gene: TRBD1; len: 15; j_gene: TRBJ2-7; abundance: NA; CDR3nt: TGCGCCAGCCAAAAAGGACAGGGGTCTAATTGGAGGCAGTACTTC; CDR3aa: CASQKGQGSNWRQYF
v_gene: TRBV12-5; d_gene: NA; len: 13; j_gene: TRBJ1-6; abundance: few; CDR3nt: TGTGCTAGTGGTTCGCTCGTTAATTCACCCCTCCACTTT; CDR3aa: CASGSLVNSPLHF
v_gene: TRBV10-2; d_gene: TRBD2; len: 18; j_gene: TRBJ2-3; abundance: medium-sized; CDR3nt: TGCGCCAGCAGCTCGGGACTAGCGGGGGGGCATATAACAGATACGCAGTATTTT; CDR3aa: CASSSGLAGGHITDTQYF
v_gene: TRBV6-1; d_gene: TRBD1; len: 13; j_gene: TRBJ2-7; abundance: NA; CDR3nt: TGTGCCAGCAGAGAGACAGGGAGATACGAGCAGTACTTC; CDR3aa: CASRETGRYEQYF
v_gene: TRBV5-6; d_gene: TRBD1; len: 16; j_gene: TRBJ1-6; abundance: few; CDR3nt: TGTGCCAGCAGCCCGGGACAGCTACCTTACAATTCACCCCTCCACTTT; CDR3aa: CASSPGQLPYNSPLHF
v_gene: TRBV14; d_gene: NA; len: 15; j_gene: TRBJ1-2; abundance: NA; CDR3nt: TGTGCCAGCAGCCCTCGACAATCCCCCGGCTATGGCTACACCTTC; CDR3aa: CASSPRQSPGYGYTF
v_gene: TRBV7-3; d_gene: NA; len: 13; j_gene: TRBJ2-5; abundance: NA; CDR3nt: TGTGCCAGCAGCAGGACGGACCAAGAGACCCAGTACTTC; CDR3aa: CASSRTDQETQYF
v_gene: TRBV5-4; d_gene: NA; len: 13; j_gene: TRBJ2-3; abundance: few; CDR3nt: TGTGCCAGCAGCTTGGGAGAAGGGGGTACGCAGTATTTT; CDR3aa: CASSLGEGGTQYF
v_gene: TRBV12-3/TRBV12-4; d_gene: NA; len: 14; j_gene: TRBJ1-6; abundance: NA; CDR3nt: TGTGCCACGAAGCTAAACATAGGGAATTCACCCCTCCACTTT; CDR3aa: CATKLNIGNSPLHF
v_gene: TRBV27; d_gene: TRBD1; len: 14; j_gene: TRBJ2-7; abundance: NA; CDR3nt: TGTGCCAGCAGTTTGCGGACAGGGCTCTACGAGCAGTACTTC; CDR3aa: CASSLRTGLYEQYF
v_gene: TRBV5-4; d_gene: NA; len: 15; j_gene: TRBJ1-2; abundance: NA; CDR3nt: TGTGCCAGCAGCTTGCCTCGAGGGCCCGGCTATGGCTACACCTTC; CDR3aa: CASSLPRGPGYGYTF
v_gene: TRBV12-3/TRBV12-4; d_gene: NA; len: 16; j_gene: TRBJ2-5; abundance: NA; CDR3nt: TGTGCCAGCAACCTTGAGGGTTGGGGGCACCAAGAGACCCAGTACTTC; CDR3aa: CASNLEGWGHQETQYF
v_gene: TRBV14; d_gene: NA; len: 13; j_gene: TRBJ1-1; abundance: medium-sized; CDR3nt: TGTGCCAGCAGCCTCACAGGTCCCACTGAAGCTTTCTTT; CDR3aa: CASSLTGPTEAFF